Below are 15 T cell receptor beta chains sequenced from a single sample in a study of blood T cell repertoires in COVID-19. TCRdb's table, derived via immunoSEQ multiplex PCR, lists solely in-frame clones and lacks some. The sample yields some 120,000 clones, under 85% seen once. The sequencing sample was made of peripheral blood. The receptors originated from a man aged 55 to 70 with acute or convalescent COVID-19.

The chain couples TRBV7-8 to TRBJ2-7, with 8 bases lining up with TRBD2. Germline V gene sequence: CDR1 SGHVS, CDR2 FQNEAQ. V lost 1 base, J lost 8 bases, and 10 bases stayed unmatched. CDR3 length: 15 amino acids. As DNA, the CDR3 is TGTGCCAGCAGCTTAGGTGGCACGGCGGGGGGAAAGCAGTACTTC. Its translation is CASSLGGTAGGKQYF.

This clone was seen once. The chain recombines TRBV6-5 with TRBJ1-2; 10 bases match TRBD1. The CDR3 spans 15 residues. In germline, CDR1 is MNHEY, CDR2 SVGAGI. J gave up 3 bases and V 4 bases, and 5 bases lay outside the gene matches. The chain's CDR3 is CASSLLGQGDYGYTF. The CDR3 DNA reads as TGTGCCAGCAGTTTGCTCGGACAGGGGGACTATGGCTACACCTTC.

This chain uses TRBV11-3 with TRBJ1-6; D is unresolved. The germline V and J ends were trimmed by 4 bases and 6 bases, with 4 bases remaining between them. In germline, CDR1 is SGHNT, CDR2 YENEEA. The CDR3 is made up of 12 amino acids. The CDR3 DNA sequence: TGTGCCAGCAGCTCCGGTAATTCACCCCTCCACTTT. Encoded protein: CASSSGNSPLHF.

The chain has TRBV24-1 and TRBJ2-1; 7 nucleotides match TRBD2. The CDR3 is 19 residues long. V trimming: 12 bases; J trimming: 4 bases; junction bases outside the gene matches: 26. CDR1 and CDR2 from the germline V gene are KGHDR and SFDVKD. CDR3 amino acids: CAPTYGGREPLVPYNEQFF. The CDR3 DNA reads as TGTGCCCCGACCTATGGTGGGCGGGAGCCTTTAGTACCTTACAATGAGCAGTTCTTC.

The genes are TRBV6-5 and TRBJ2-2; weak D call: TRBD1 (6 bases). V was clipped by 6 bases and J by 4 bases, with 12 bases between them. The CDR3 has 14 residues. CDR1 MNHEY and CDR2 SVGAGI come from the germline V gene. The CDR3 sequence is CASRDSSFTGELFF. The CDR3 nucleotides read TGTGCCAGCAGGGACAGCAGCTTCACCGGGGAGCTGTTTTTT.

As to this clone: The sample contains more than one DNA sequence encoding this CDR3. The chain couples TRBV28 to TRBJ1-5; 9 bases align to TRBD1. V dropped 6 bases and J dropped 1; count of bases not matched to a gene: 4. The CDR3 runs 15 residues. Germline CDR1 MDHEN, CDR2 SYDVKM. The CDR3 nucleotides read TGTGCCAGCAGCCCGGGACAGGGAAGCAATCAGCCCCAGCATTTT. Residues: CASSPGQGSNQPQHF.

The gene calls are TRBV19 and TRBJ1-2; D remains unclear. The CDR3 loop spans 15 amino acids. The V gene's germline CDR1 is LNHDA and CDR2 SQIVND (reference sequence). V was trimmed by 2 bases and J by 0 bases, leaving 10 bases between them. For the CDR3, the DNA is TGTGCCAGTAGTATATCAAGCCGAACTAACTATGGCTACACCTTC. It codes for CASSISSRTNYGYTF.

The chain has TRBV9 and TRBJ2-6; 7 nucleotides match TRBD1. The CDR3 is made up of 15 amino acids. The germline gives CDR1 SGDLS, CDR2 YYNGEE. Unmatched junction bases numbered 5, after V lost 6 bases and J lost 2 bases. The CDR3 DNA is TGTGCCAGCACCCGACAGGGTACTGGGGCCAACGTCCTGACTTTC. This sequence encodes CASTRQGTGANVLTF.

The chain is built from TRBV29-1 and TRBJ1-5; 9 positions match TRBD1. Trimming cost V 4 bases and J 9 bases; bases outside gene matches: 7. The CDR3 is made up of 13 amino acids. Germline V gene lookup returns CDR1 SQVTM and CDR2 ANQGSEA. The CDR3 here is CSVAQGQGTPQHF. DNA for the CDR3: TGCAGCGTTGCCCAGGGACAGGGAACGCCCCAGCATTTT.

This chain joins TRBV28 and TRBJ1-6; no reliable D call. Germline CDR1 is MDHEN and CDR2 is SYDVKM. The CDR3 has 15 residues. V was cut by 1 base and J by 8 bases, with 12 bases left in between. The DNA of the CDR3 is TGTGCCAGCAGTTTATTGGGTTTCGAGGATTCACCCCTCCACTTT. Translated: CASSLLGFEDSPLHF.

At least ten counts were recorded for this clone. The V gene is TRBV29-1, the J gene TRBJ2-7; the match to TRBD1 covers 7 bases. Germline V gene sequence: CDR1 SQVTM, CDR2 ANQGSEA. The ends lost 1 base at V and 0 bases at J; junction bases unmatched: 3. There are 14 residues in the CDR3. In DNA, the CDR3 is TGCAGCGTTGAAGCGGGACAGAGCTCCTACGAGCAGTACTTC. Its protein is CSVEAGQSSYEQYF.

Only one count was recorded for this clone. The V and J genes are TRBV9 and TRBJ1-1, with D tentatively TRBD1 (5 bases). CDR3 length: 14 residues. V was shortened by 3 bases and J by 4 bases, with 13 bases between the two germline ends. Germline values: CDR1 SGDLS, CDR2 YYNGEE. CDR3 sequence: CASSEDGGITEAFF. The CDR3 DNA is TGTGCCAGCAGCGAGGATGGGGGGATCACTGAAGCTTTCTTT.

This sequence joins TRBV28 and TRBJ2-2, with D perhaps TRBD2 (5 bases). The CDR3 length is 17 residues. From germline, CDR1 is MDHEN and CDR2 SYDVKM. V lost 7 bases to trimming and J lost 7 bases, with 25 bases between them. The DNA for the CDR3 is TGTGCCAGCATCCCCGCGGCAAGCGGTGGGCGCCGCGGGGAGCTGTTTTTT. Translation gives CASIPAASGGRRGELFF. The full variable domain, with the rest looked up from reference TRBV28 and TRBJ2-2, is DVKVTQSSRYLVKRTGEKVFLECVQDMDHENMFWYRQDPGLGLRLIYFSYDVKMKEKGDIPEGYSVSREKKERFSLILESASTNQTSMYLCASIPAASGGRRGELFFGEGSRLTVL.

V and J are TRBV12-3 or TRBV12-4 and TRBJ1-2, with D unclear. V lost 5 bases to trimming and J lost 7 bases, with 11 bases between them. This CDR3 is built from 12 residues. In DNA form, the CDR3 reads TGTGCCAGCAGTAAGGCGGTCTCTGGCTACACCTTC. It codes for CASSKAVSGYTF.

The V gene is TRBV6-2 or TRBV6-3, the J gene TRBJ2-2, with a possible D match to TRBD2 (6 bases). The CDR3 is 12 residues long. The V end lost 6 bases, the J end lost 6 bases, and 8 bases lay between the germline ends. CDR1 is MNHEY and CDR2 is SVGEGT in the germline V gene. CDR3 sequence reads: CASSREAGELFF. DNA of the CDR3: TGTGCCAGCAGCAGGGAGGCCGGGGAGCTGTTTTTT.